A selection of T cell receptor beta chains follows, all from one sample in a study of cytomegalovirus exposure and HLA in healthy donors. Clones were read by immunoSEQ multiplex PCR, and TCRdb kept only the in-frame ones, dropping some. The table lists about 160,000 clones, more than 65% of them singletons. The specimen was PBMCs. These receptors originate from a man aged 50-60 years in good health and CMV-seropositive. Both conserved end residues are part of each CDR3.

TRBV7-8	TRBJ1-6	CASSLERRSPLHF
TRBV29-1	TRBJ2-5	CSVRSQDSESETQYF
TRBV6-6	TRBJ2-7	CASGGGAYEQYF
TRBV4-1	TRBJ1-6	CASSQTPGQGISPLHF
TRBV6-6	TRBJ1-5	CASSLFSNQPQHF
TRBV28	TRBJ1-1	CASSFQVNTEAFF
TRBV5-1	TRBJ1-2	CASSFGTDFIYGYTF
TRBV6-1	TRBJ1-2	CASSGERGYTF
TRBV30	TRBJ1-6	CAWSAGNSPLHF
TRBV13	TRBJ1-6	CATSGANSPLHF
TRBV18	TRBJ1-4	CASSKDRNEKLFF
TRBV27	TRBJ2-7	CASSPRQLAGLTKYF
TRBV6-5	TRBJ2-2	CASSGQTNTGELFF
TRBV6-4	TRBJ2-2	CATRPSRAAGELFF
TRBV2	TRBJ2-7	CASSDLGLSSYEQYF
TRBV7-2	TRBJ1-4	CASSLAGVHEKLFF
TRBV6-5	TRBJ2-7	CAGFRDRDSYEQYF
TRBV2	TRBJ1-4	CASGTRSNEKLFF
TRBV13	TRBJ2-7	CASRTEHSYEQYF
TRBV5-6	NA	CASSREQYF
TRBV19	TRBJ2-2	CASRLGGGNTGELFF
TRBV7-6	TRBJ1-5	CASSLGRGPRSNQPQHF
TRBV6-6	TRBJ2-1	CASDFGPSGRATEQFF
TRBV5-1	TRBJ2-6	CASSLTGSSGANVLTF